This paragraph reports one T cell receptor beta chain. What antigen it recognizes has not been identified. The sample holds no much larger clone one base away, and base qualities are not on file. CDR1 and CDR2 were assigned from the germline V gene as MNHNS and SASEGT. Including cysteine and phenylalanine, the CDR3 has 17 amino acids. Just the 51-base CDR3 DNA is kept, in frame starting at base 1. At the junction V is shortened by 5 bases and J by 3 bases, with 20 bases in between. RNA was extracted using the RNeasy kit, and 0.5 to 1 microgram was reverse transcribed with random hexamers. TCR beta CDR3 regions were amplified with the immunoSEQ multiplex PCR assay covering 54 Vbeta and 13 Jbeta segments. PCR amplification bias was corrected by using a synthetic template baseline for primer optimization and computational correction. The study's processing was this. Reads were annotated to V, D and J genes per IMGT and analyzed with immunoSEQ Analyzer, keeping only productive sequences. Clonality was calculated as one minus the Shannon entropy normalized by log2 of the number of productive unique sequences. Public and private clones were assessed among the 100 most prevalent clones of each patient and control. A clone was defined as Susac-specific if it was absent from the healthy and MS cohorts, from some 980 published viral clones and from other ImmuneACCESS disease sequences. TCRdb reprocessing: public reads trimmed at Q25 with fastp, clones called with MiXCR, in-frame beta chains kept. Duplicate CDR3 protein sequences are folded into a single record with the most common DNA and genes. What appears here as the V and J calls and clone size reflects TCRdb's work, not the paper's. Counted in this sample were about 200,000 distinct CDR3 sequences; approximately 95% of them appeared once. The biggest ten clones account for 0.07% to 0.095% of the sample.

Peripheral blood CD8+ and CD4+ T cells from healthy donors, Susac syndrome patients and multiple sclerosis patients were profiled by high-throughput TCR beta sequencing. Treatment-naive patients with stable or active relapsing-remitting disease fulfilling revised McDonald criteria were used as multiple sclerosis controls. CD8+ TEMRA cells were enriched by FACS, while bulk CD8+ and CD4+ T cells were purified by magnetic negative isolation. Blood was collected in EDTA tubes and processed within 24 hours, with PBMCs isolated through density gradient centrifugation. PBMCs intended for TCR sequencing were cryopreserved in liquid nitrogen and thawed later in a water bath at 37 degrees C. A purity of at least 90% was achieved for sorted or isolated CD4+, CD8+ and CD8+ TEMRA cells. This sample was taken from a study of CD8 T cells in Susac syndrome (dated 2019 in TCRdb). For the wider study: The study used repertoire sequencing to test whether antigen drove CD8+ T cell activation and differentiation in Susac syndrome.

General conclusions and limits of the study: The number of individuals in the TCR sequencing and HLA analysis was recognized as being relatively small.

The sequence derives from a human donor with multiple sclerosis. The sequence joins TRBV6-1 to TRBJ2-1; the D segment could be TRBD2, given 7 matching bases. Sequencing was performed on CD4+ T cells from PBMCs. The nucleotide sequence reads TGTGCCAGCAGTAGACCATCCCGAGGGGGGGACTACAATGAGCAGTTCTTC. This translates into CASSRPSRGGDYNEQFF.